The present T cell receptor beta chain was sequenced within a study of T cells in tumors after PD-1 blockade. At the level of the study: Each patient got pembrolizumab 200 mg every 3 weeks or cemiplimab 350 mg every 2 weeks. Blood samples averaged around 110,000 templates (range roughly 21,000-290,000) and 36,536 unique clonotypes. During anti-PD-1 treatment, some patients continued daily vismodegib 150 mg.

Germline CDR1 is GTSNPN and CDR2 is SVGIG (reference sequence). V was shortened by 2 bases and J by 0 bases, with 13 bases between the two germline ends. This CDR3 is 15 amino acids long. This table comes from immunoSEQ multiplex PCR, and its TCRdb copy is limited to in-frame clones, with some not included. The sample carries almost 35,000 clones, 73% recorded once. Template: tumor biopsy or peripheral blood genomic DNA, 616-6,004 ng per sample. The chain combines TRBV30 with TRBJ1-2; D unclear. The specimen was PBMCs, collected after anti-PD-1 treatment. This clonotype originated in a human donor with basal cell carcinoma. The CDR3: CAWSHGQSANYGYTF. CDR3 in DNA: TGTGCCTGGAGTCACGGGCAGTCGGCTAACTATGGCTACACCTTC.